This TCR beta chain originates from a study of cytomegalovirus exposure and HLA in healthy donors. This CDR3 comprises 15 residues. Germline CDR1 reads ENHRY; CDR2 reads SYGVKD. Trimming removed 0 bases from V and 5 bases from J, with 14 bases in between. The primer mix had 60 Vbeta and 13 Jbeta primers. Sequencing was performed with immunoSEQ multiplex PCR; in TCRdb, only in-frame clones are kept and a portion is missing. The sample consists of some 130,000 clones, about 73% of them appearing once. This TCR derives from a woman between 50 and 59 years old in good health and CMV-seropositive. The chain recombines TRBV10-3 with TRBJ2-7; the D gene is possibly TRBD2 (5 bases). The material sequenced was PBMCs. CDR3 coding DNA: TGTGCCATCAGTGAGTCGGTAAGAGGGAGAGACGAGCAGTACTTC. It codes for CAISESVRGRDEQYF.